These T cell receptor beta chains were read from a single sample in a study of shared T cell receptors in the human thymus. Data came from immunoSEQ multiplex PCR; TCRdb stores just in-frame clones and leaves some out. Among roughly 700,000 clones, roughly 90% were seen once, and the ten largest hold 0.008% to 0.011%. The data also belong to a second study, concerning human thymus T cells.

Sequences were obtained from thymocytes. These receptors were collected from a boy under three years old with a congenital heart defect. CDR3s include the opening cysteine and the closing phenylalanine or tryptophan. The D gene is left open where the match is weak. Clone size appears in some rows only: once, few, many, or a class for an expanded clone.

abundance,v_gene,d_gene,j_gene,CDR3nt,CDR3aa
.,TRBV19,TRBD2,TRBJ2-7,TGTGCCAGTAGTGTCTCTAGCGGGGGATCTCAGTACTTC,CASSVSSGGSQYF
once,TRBV27,TRBD1,TRBJ2-7,TGTGCCAGCAGAACATCACAGGGGGCTGGGTGGTACGAGCAGTACTTC,CASRTSQGAGWYEQYF
.,TRBV21-1,.,TRBJ2-3,TGTGCCAGCAGCAAAGACTGGACAGGGGTCACAGATACGCAGTATTTT,CASSKDWTGVTDTQYF
.,TRBV9,TRBD1,TRBJ2-3,TGTGCCAGCAGCTCCTACAGGGGGCCTAGCACAGATACGCAGTATTTT,CASSSYRGPSTDTQYF
.,TRBV19,.,TRBJ1-1,TGTGCCAGTTCGGAGTCCGGACATCGCCCTGAAGCTTTCTTT,CASSESGHRPEAFF
.,TRBV9,.,TRBJ2-7,TGTGCCAGCAGCCCTGGACTGGGAGCAGAGCAGTACTTC,CASSPGLGAEQYF
.,TRBV4-1,TRBD2,TRBJ2-1,TGCGCCAGCAGCCCAGGGACTAGCGGGTGGTATGAGCAGTTCTTC,CASSPGTSGWYEQFF
few,TRBV4-3,.,TRBJ1-2,TGCGCCAGCAGCCAAGGTCGTGATGGCTACACCTTC,CASSQGRDGYTF
.,TRBV28,TRBD1,TRBJ1-1,TGTGCCAGCAGTTTTCTTGACAGGGAGTACACTGAAGCTTTCTTT,CASSFLDREYTEAFF
.,TRBV11-2,TRBD2,TRBJ2-3,TGTGCCAGCAGCGGGACTAGAGCGAGCACAGATACGCAGTATTTT,CASSGTRASTDTQYF
.,TRBV11-3,.,TRBJ2-7,TGTGCCAGCAGCTTGTCCCTAGAAAACTACGAGCAGTACTTC,CASSLSLENYEQYF
few,TRBV6-1,.,TRBJ1-1,TGTGCCAGCAGTTCCCCACAGGGTAGGGACACTGAAGCTTTCTTT,CASSSPQGRDTEAFF
.,TRBV5-4,.,TRBJ2-6,TGTGCCAGCAGCACCAGGTGGGCAGGGAAGTTTGGGGCCAACGTCCTGACTTTC,CASSTRWAGKFGANVLTF
once,TRBV12-5,TRBD2,TRBJ2-1,TGTGCTAGTGGTTTGGTACGAGGGAGGGGCCGTGGAGAGCAGTTCTTC,CASGLVRGRGRGEQFF
.,TRBV20-1,.,TRBJ2-3,TGCAGTGCTCCCGGCGGGGATACGCAGTATTTT,CSAPGGDTQYF
.,TRBV28,TRBD1,TRBJ2-7,TGTGCCAGCATGAGCGGGACAGGGGGCAACGAGCAGTACTTC,CASMSGTGGNEQYF
.,TRBV29-1,TRBD1,TRBJ1-2,TGCAGCGTTGGGGACAGGGGGAGTTATGGCTACACCTTC,CSVGDRGSYGYTF
.,TRBV29-1,TRBD1,TRBJ1-1,TGCAGCGTTGAAAAACAGGGGATGAACACTGAAGCTTTCTTT,CSVEKQGMNTEAFF
.,TRBV7-8,.,TRBJ2-4,TGTGCCAGCAGCTTATCCCCCAGAGTAGCGGAGGGAGCCAAAAACATTCAGTACTTC,CASSLSPRVAEGAKNIQYF
once,TRBV7-8,.,TRBJ2-7,TGTGCCAGCAGCCCCCGGTACGAGCAGTACTTC,CASSPRYEQYF
.,TRBV5-1,.,TRBJ1-4,TGCGCCAGCAGCCCCCAGGGGATGGGAAGTGAAAAACTGTTTTTT,CASSPQGMGSEKLFF
.,TRBV29-1,.,TRBJ1-3,TGCAGCGTTGGCGGGGAATTTTCTGGAAACACCATATATTTT,CSVGGEFSGNTIYF
.,TRBV4-3,TRBD2,TRBJ2-1,TGCGCCAGCAGCCAAACCCCCGGGACTAGCGGGAGTGGGGGATACAATGAGCAGTTCTTC,CASSQTPGTSGSGGYNEQFF
.,TRBV7-8,TRBD2,TRBJ2-5,TGTGCCAGCAGCTTAGTGTCTGCTAGCGGGAGAGAGACCCAGTACTTC,CASSLVSASGRETQYF
.,TRBV11-3,TRBD1,TRBJ2-1,TGTGCCAGCAGCCGGGACAGGGGGAATGAGCAGTTCTTC,CASSRDRGNEQFF
.,TRBV27,TRBD1,TRBJ1-5,TGTGCCAGCAGTTTCCAAGGACAGGGGACAACTAATCAGCCCCAGCATTTT,CASSFQGQGTTNQPQHF
.,TRBV10-2,TRBD2,TRBJ2-7,TGCGCCAGCAGGGCCGGGAGGGGCTCCTACGAGCAGTACTTC,CASRAGRGSYEQYF
.,TRBV7-9,TRBD2,TRBJ2-3,TGTGCCAGCAGCCCACTAGCGGGAGCGGCAGATACGCAGTATTTT,CASSPLAGAADTQYF
once,TRBV30,TRBD1,TRBJ1-5,TGTGCCTGGAGTCAAAATCCAGGGGGCTATAGCAATCAGCCCCAGCATTTT,CAWSQNPGGYSNQPQHF
.,TRBV2,.,TRBJ2-5,TGTGCCAGCAGTGTGGCTAGCCAACAAGAGACCCAGTACTTC,CASSVASQQETQYF
.,TRBV11-3,.,TRBJ2-1,TGTGCCAGCAGCGGGGCTCCTGAGCAGTTCTTC,CASSGAPEQFF
.,TRBV29-1,.,TRBJ2-5,TGCAGCGCAACGGGGACAAGGACAGAGACCCAGTACTTC,CSATGTRTETQYF
.,TRBV5-5,TRBD1,TRBJ2-5,TGTGCCAGCGACATGGAGGAGCGGACAGGGGGCGCTTGGCATCAAGAGACCCAGTACTTC,CASDMEERTGGAWHQETQYF
.,TRBV5-1,.,TRBJ1-1,TGCGCCAGCAGCTTGGCGGAGGGAACGGACACTGAAGCTTTCTTT,CASSLAEGTDTEAFF
.,TRBV2,TRBD2,TRBJ2-3,TGTGCCAGCAGTGGTGGGGGGGGGACAGATACGCAGTATTTT,CASSGGGGTDTQYF
.,TRBV7-6,TRBD2,TRBJ2-1,TGTGCCAGCAGCCACAAAAGCCGGCTAGCGGGAGTAGATTACAATGAGCAGTTCTTC,CASSHKSRLAGVDYNEQFF
.,TRBV4-1,TRBD1,TRBJ1-1,TGCGCCAGCAGCCAATGGGACAGGGGGGAGAACACTGAAGCTTTCTTT,CASSQWDRGENTEAFF
.,TRBV27,.,TRBJ2-7,TGTGCCAGCAGTCAAACTCCCCCCTACTACGAGCAGTACTTC,CASSQTPPYYEQYF
.,TRBV28,TRBD2,TRBJ2-7,TGTGCCAGCAAGTTCGGGGGGATCAGGGAACCACTCTCCTACGAGCAGTACTTC,CASKFGGIREPLSYEQYF
.,TRBV5-1,TRBD2,TRBJ2-3,TGCGCCAGCAGCTCACGGCTGACCCGAATAAGCGGGGTACCGACAGATACGCAGTATTTT,CASSSRLTRISGVPTDTQYF
.,TRBV12-5,TRBD2,TRBJ2-1,TGTGCTAGTGGTTTGTCGACTAGCGGGAGAGGAAGGTCCTACAATGAGCAGTTCTTC,CASGLSTSGRGRSYNEQFF
.,TRBV5-1,TRBD1,TRBJ1-1,TGCGCCAGCAGCGCGGGTGGGCAGGGGGTTCCTGAAGCTTTCTTT,CASSAGGQGVPEAFF
.,TRBV11-2,TRBD1,TRBJ2-7,TGTGCCAGCAGCTTAGAGTTAGGAGGAGGACAGGGAGCCTACGAGCAGTACTTC,CASSLELGGGQGAYEQYF
.,TRBV9,.,TRBJ2-1,TGTGCCAGCAGCCCCCAGTTCCCTAGACTCAATGAGCAGTTCTTC,CASSPQFPRLNEQFF
.,TRBV6-5,TRBD2,TRBJ2-3,TGTGCCAGCAGTTACGGACTAGCGGGGCCAGATACGCAGTATTTT,CASSYGLAGPDTQYF
.,TRBV5-4,TRBD2,TRBJ2-2,TGTGCCAGCAGCGTTGGGACTAGCGGGAGGGGCGCCGGGGAGCTGTTTTTT,CASSVGTSGRGAGELFF
.,TRBV30,TRBD2,TRBJ2-5,TGTGCCTGGAGTGTACCTGGACTAGCGGGAGGGCAAGAGACCCAGTACTTC,CAWSVPGLAGGQETQYF
.,TRBV7-9,TRBD2,TRBJ2-6,TGTGCCAGCAGCTTAGGGGGACTAGCGGGCCTGTATGGGGCCAACGTCCTGACTTTC,CASSLGGLAGLYGANVLTF